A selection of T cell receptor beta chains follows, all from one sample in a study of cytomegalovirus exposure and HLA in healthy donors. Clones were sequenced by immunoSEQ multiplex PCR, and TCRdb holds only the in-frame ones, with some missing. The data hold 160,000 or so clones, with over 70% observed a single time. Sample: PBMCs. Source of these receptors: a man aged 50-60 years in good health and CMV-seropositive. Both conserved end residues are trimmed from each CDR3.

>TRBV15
ATSIRDRFHEQF
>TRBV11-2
ASSLGTSGSYEQY
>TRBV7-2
ASSPRGHRNEKLF
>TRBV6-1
ASSAEWLANIQY
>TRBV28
ASSLFRDRDSHYGYT
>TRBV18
ASSPPMSEQF
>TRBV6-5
ASSAGDRVRQPQH
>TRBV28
ASSRPVDRAGSYEQY
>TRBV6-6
ASSYQGLNISPLH
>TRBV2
ASSATSGRTYEQF
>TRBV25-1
ASSATGNGANVLT
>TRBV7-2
ASSFRQGTTDTQY
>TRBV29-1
SVQQGNYGYT
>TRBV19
ASSAFIDTGELF
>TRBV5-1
ASTASGTSTDTQY
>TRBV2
ASSGTGNYEQY
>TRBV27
ASSANRGIEKLF
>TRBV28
ASSSWTGSSALNSPLH
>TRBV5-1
ASSLGGLAGTGELF
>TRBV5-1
ASSPAGGPGTGELF
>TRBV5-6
ASSWGDHNEQF
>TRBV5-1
ASSLAGTGGNTIY
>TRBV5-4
ASSLPSVNTGELF
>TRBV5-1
ASSPGTGEYDEKLF
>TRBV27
ASSFLPGSNSYEQY
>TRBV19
ASRERTANEKLF
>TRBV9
ASSVGGVQETQY
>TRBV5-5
ASSSWTSENTGELF
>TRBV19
ASSIMWGGETQY
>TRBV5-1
ASSLDPSGRHNEQF
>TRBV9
ASSTQQGNEQY
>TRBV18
ASSPGRVPYEQY
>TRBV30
AWSVVTGGSNIQY
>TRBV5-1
ASSLGGSSNQPQH
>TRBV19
ASSIDRADRGLPYYGYT